The 8 T cell receptor beta chains below all came from one sample that was sequenced in a study of cytomegalovirus exposure and HLA in healthy donors. Vbeta (60) and Jbeta (13) primers were used in the PCR. Sequencing used immunoSEQ multiplex PCR; TCRdb keeps in-frame clones, though not all of them. The clone table shows approximately 120,000 clones, with the ten largest holding roughly 1%. The specimen was PBMCs. The source is a man younger than 30 in good health and CMV-seronegative.

V and J are TRBV27 and TRBJ1-6; the match to TRBD1 covers 8 bases. The CDR3 is made up of 13 amino acids. Germline V gene sequence: CDR1 MNHEY, CDR2 SMNVEV (reference sequence). V shed 3 bases and J 8 bases; nucleotides not matched to a gene: 0. The CDR3 nucleotides read TGTGCCAGCAGTTTCAGGGGGCATTCACCCCTCCACTTT. Translated, it gives CASSFRGHSPLHF.

The V gene is TRBV5-4, the J gene TRBJ2-2; 10 nucleotides line up with TRBD1. The CDR3 spans 16 residues. Trimming removed 0 bases from V and 5 bases from J; junction bases left unmatched: 4. CDR1 SGHNT and CDR2 YYREEE come from the germline V gene (reference sequence). CDR3 amino acids: CASSLGPGQGTGELFF. The CDR3 nucleotides read TGTGCCAGCAGCTTGGGACCGGGACAGGGGACCGGGGAGCTGTTTTTT.

The CDR3 is CAWRDRGDQPQHF. The CDR3 DNA sequence: TGTGCCTGGAGGGACAGGGGGGATCAGCCCCAGCATTTT. The V and J genes are TRBV30 and TRBJ1-5; TRBD1 aligns across 10 bases. The CDR3 runs 13 residues. CDR1 and CDR2 from the germline V gene are GTSNPN and SVGIG (reference sequence). The J segment lost 5 bases and the V segment lost 3 bases, leaving 1 base of the junction unmatched. Full variable domain (remainder filled in from reference TRBV30 and TRBJ1-5): SQTIHQWPATLVQPVGSPLSLECTVEGTSNPNLYWYRQAAGRGLQLLFYSVGIGQISSEVPQNLSASRPQDRQFILSSKKLLLSDSGFYLCAWRDRGDQPQHFGDGTRLSIL.

V usage is TRBV30 and J usage is TRBJ2-3, with TRBD2 matching 9 bases. Germline CDR1 reads GTSNPN; CDR2 reads SVGIG (reference sequence). V shed 0 bases and J 2 bases; nucleotides not matched to a gene: 9. The CDR3 runs to 17 residues. This chain's CDR3 is CAWSVGFLAGLTDTQYF. In DNA, the CDR3 is TGTGCCTGGAGTGTAGGATTCCTAGCGGGGCTCACAGATACGCAGTATTTT.

The chain carries TRBV5-4 and TRBJ1-2, with D perhaps matching TRBD1 (6 bases). The ends were cut back, 4 bases at V and 5 bases at J, with 12 bases in the middle. CDR3 length: 13 amino acids. CDR1 is SGHNT and CDR2 is YYREEE in the germline V gene (reference sequence). CDR3 nucleotides: TGTGCCAGCAGCGATTACAGGGATTATGGCTACACCTTC. Translation gives CASSDYRDYGYTF. Using reference TRBV5-4 and TRBJ1-2 for the parts outside the CDR3, the full variable domain is ETGVTQSPTHLIKTRGQQVTLRCSSQSGHNTVSWYQQALGQGPQFIFQYYREEENGRGNFPPRFSGLQFPNYSSELNVNALELDDSALYLCASSDYRDYGYTFGSGTRLTVV.

The rearrangement links TRBV18 to TRBJ1-2; a possible D gene is TRBD1 (5 bases). Trimming pared 2 bases from V and 8 bases from J, leaving 12 bases between. CDR1 and CDR2 from the germline V gene are KGHSH and LQKENI. This CDR3 has 13 residues. The CDR3 loop is CASSPDRIGGYTF. The CDR3 DNA reads as TGTGCCAGCTCACCAGACAGAATTGGGGGCTACACCTTC. The complete variable domain, with remaining parts taken from reference TRBV18 and TRBJ1-2, reads NAGVMQNPRHLVRRRGQEARLRCSPMKGHSHVYWYRQLPEEGLKFMVYLQKENIIDESGMPKERFSAEFPKEGPSILRIQQVVRGDSAAYFCASSPDRIGGYTFGSGTRLTVV.

The rearrangement uses TRBV5-6 and TRBJ1-2; D not resolved. The CDR3 is made up of 13 amino acids. In germline, CDR1 is SGHDT, CDR2 YYEEEE. The ends were cut back, 0 bases at V and 8 bases at J, with 11 bases in the middle. The CDR3 reads CASSLAAGEGYTF. CDR3 nucleotide sequence: TGTGCCAGCAGCTTGGCGGCAGGCGAAGGCTACACCTTC.

The chain links TRBV27 to TRBJ1-3, with D unclear. This CDR3 contains 13 residues. Trimming pared 3 bases from V and 3 bases from J, leaving 6 bases between. In germline, CDR1 is MNHEY, CDR2 SMNVEV (reference sequence). CDR3 in amino acids: CASSLAVGNTIYF. CDR3 sequence (DNA): TGTGCCAGCAGTTTGGCGGTTGGAAACACCATATATTTT.